This TCR beta chain was profiled in a study of blood T cells in healthy people across ages. Germline values: CDR1 SGHVS, CDR2 FNYEAQ. The CDR3 length is 14 residues. Remarks on this clonotype: Sequence at one end of the junction differs from germline and may be a read error.

A second about 7 to 12 cycle PCR used barcoded and J-beta primers. TCRdb re-called the 5' RACE reads with MiXCR, one entry per CDR3 protein. In the table there are about 930,000 distinct CDR3 sequences, 25% to 35% of which are singletons. These data also featured in a second study, about T cells of mothers and their children.

Sequenced sample: blood. The V and J genes are TRBV7-6 and TRBJ2-7; no definite D call. The sequence was obtained from a woman aged 40 to 50 in good health. The chain's CDR3 is CASSLWQTSDEQYF. The CDR3 DNA follows: TGTGCCAGCAGCTTATGGCAGACCTCCGACGAGCAGTACTTC.